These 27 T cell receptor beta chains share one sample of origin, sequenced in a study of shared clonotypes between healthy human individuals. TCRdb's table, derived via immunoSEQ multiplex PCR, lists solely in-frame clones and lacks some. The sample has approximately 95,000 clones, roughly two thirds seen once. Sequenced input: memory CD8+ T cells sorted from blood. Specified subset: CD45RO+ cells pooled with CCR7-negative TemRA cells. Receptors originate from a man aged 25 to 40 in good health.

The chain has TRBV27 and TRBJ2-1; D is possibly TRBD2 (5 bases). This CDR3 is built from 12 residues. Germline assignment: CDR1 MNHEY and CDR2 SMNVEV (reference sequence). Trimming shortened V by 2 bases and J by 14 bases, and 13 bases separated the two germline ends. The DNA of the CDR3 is TGTGCCAGCAGTTTACCTGACTCGAGGGAGTTCTTC. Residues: CASSLPDSREFF.

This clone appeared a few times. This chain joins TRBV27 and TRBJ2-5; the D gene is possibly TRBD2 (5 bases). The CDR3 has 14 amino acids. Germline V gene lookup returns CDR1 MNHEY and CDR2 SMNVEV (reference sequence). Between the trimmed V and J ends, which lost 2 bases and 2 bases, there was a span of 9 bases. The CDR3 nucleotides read TGTGCCAGCAGTTTACTCGGGGAACAAGAGACCCAGTACTTC. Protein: CASSLLGEQETQYF.

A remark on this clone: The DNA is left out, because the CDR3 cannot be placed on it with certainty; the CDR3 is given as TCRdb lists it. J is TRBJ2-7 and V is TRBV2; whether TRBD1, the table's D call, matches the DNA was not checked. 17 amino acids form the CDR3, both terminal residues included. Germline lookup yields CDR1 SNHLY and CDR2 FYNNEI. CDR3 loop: CASTKGFGPGTTYEQYF.

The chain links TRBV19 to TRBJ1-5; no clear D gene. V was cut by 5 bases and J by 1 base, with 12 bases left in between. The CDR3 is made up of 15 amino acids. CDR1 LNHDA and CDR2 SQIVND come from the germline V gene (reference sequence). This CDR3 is CASSVRFESNQPQHF. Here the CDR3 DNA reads TGTGCCAGTAGTGTTAGATTTGAGAGCAATCAGCCCCAGCATTTT.

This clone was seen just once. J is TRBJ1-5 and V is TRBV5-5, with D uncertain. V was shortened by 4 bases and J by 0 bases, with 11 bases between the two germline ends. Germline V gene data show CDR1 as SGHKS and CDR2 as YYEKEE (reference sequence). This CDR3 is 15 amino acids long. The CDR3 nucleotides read TGTGCCAGCAGCCCGGCGATTAATAGCAATCAGCCCCAGCATTTT. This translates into CASSPAINSNQPQHF.

CDR3 sequence: CASSDQGSPDTQYF. The CDR3, as DNA: TGTGCCAGCAGTGATCAAGGGTCCCCAGATACGCAGTATTTT. The chain uses TRBV2 and TRBJ2-3; D unclear. Trimming pared 3 bases from V and 4 bases from J, leaving 11 bases between. The CDR3 length is 14 residues. CDR1 and CDR2 from the germline V gene are SNHLY and FYNNEI.

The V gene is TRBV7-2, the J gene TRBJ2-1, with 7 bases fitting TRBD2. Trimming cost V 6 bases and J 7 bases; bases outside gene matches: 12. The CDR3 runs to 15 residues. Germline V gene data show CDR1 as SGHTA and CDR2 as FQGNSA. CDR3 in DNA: TGTGCCAGCAGTCCACCGGACGCGGGAGCTAATGAGCAGTTCTTC. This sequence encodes CASSPPDAGANEQFF.

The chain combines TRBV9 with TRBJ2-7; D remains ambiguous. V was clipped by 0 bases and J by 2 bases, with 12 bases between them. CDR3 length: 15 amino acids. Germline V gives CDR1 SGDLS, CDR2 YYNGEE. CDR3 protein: CASSVGGVGAYEQYF. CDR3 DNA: TGTGCCAGCAGCGTAGGTGGGGTAGGAGCCTACGAGCAGTACTTC.

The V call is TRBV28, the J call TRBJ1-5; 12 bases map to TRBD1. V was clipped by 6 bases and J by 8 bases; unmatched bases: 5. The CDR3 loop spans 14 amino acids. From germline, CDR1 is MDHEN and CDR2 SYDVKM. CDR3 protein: CASSPGQGAEPQHF. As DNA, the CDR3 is TGTGCCAGCAGCCCGGGACAGGGGGCTGAGCCCCAGCATTTT.

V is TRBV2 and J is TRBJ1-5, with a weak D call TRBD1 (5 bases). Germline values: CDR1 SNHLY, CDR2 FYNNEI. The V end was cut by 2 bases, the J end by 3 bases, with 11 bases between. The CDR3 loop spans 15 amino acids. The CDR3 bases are TGTGCCAGCAGTGAACGGGACGGATACAATCAGCCCCAGCATTTT. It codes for CASSERDGYNQPQHF.

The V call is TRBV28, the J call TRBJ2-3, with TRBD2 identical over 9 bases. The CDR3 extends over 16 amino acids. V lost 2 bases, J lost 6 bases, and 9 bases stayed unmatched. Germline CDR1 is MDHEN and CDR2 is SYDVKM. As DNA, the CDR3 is TGTGCCAGCAGTTTAGTCTTAGCGGGAGTAGGGGATACGCAGTATTTT. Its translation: CASSLVLAGVGDTQYF.

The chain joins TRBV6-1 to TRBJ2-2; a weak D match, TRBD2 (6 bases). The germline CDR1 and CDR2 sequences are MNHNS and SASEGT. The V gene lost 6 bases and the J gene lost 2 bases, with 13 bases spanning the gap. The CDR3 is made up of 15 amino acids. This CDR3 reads CASRREVFNTGELFF. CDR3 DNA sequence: TGTGCCAGCAGGCGGGAAGTTTTTAACACCGGGGAGCTGTTTTTT.

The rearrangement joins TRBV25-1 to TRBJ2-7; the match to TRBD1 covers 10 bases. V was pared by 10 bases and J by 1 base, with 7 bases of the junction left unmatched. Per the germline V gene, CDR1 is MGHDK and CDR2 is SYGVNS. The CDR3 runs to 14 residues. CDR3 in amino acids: CATQGTGASYEQYF. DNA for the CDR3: TGTGCCACCCAGGGGACAGGGGCTTCCTACGAGCAGTACTTC.

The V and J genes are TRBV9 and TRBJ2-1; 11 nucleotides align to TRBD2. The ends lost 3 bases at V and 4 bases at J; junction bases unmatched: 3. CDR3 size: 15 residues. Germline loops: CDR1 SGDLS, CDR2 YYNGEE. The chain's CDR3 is CASSGGLAGYNEQFF. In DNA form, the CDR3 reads TGTGCCAGCAGCGGAGGACTAGCGGGTTACAATGAGCAGTTCTTC. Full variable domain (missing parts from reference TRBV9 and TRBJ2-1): DSGVTQTPKHLITATGQRVTLRCSPRSGDLSVYWYQQSLDQGLQFLIQYYNGEERAKGNILERFSAQQFPDLHSELNLSSLELGDSALYFCASSGGLAGYNEQFFGPGTRLTVL.

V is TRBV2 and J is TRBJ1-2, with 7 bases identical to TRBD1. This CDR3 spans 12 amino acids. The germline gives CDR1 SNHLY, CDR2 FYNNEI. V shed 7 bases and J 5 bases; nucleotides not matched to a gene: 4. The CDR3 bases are TGTGCCAGCATGAGACAGGGTTATGGCTACACCTTC. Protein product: CASMRQGYGYTF. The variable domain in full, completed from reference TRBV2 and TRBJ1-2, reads EPEVTQTPSHQVTQMGQEVILRCVPISNHLYFYWYRQILGQKVEFLVSFYNNEISEKSEIFDDQFSVERPDGSNFTLKIRSTKLEDSAMYFCASMRQGYGYTFGSGTRLTVV.

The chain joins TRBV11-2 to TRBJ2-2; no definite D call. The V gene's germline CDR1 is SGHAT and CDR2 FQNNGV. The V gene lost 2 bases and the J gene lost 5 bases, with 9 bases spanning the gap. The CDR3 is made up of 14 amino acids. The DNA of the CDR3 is TGTGCCAGCAGCTTATGGGTGTCTACCGGGGAGCTGTTTTTT. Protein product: CASSLWVSTGELFF.

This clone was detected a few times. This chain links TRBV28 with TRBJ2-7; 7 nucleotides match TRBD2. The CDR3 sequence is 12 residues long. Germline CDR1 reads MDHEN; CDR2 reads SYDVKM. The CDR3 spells CAVAGVVYEQYF. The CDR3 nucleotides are TGTGCGGTGGCGGGAGTTGTTTACGAGCAGTACTTC.

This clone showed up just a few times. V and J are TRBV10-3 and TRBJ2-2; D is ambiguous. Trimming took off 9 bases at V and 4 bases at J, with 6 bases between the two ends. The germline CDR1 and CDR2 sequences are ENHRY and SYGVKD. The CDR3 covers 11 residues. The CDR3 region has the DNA TGTGCCATAATAACCACCGGGGAGCTGTTTTTT. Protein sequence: CAIITTGELFF.

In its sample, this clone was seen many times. DNA for the CDR3: TGTGCCAGCAGCCCGAGACGGGGGGCGGGACTCGACTACGAGCAGTACTTC. This encodes CASSPRRGAGLDYEQYF. The genes are TRBV9 and TRBJ2-7; D possibly corresponds to TRBD2 (7 bases). Germline V CDR1 and CDR2: SGDLS, YYNGEE. Trimming took 4 bases from V and 3 from J, leaving 23 bases between them. This CDR3 comprises 17 residues.

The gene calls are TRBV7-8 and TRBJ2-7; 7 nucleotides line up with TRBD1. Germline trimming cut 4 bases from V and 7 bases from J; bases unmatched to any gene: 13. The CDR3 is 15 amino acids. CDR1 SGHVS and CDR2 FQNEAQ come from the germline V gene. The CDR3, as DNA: TGTGCCAGCAGCTGGGAAAGACGGACAGGCGTTGAGCAGTACTTC. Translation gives CASSWERRTGVEQYF.

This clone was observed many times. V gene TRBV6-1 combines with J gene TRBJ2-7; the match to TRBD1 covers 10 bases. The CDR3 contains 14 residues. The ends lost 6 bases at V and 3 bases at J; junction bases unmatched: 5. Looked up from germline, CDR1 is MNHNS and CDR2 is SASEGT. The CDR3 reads CASRGTGEVYEQYF. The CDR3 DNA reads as TGTGCCAGCAGGGGGACAGGGGAAGTCTACGAGCAGTACTTC.

DNA for the CDR3: TGCGCCAGCAAACAGCGCCCAGGTCGGGACTATGGCTACACCTTC. Its translation: CASKQRPGRDYGYTF. This chain joins TRBV5-1 and TRBJ1-2; D not resolved. Trimming cost V 6 bases and J 3 bases, with 18 bases left between them. The CDR3 is made up of 15 amino acids. CDR1 and CDR2 from the germline V gene are SGHRS and YFSETQ.

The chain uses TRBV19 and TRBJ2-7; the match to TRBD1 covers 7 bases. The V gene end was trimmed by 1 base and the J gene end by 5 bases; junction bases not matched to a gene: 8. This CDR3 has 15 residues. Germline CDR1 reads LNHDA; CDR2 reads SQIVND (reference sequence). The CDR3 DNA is TGTGCCAGTAGTATAGCGGCAACAGGGGAACACGAGCAGTACTTC. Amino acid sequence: CASSIAATGEHEQYF.

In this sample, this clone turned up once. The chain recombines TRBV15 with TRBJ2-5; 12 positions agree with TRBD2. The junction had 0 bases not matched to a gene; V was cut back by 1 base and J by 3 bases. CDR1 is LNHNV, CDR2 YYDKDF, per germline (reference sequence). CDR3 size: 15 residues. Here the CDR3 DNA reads TGTGCCACCAGCAGAGGGACTAGCGGGGAAGAGACCCAGTACTTC. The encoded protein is CATSRGTSGEETQYF.

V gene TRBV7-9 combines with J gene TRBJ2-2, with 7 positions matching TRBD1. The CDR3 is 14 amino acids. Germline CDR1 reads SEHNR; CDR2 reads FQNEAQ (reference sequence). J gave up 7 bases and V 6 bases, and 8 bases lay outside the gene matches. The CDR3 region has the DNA TGTGCCAGCAGGACAGGGCCCGAGGGCGGGGAGCTGTTTTTT. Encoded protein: CASRTGPEGGELFF.

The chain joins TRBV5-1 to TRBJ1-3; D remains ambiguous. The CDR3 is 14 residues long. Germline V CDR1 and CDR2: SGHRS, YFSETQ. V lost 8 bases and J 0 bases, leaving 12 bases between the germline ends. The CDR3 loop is CASEAVSSGNTIYF. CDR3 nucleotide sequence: TGCGCCAGTGAAGCGGTGAGCTCTGGAAACACCATATATTTT.

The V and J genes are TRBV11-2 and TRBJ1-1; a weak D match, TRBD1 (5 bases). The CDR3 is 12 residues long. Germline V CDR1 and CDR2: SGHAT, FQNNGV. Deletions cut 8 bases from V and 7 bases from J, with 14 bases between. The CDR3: CASAGARNEAFF. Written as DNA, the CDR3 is TGTGCCAGCGCCGGGGCCCGAAATGAAGCTTTCTTT.